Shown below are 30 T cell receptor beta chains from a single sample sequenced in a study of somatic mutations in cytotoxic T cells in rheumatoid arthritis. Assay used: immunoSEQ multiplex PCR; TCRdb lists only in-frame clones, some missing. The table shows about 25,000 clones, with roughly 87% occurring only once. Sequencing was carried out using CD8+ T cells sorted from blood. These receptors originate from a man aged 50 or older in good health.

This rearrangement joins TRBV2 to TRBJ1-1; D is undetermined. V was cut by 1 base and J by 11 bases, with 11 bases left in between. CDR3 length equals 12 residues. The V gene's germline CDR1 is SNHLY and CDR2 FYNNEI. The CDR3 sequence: CASSEGDLEAFF. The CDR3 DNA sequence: TGTGCCAGCAGTGAAGGCGATCTGGAGGCTTTCTTT.

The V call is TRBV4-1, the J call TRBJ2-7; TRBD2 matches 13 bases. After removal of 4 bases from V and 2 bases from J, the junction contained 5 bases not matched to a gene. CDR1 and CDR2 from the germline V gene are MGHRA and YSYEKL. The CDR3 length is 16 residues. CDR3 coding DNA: TGCGCCAGCAGCCCCACGGGACTAGCGGGAACCTACGAGCAGTACTTC. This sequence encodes CASSPTGLAGTYEQYF.

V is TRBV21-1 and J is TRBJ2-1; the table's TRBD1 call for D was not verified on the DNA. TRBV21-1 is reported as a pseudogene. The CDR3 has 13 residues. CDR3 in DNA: TGTGCCAGCAGCAGCGCCGACAGAACCGAGCAGTTCTTC. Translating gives CASSSADRTEQFF.

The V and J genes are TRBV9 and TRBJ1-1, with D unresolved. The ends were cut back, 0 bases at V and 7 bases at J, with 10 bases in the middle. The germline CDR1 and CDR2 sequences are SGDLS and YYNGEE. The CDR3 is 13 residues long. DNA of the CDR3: TGTGCCAGCAGCGTAGGGTTCGTAGGTGAAGCTTTCTTT. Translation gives CASSVGFVGEAFF.

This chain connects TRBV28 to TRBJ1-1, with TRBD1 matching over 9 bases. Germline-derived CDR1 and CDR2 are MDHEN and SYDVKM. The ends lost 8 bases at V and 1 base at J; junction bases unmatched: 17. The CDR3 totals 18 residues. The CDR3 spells CASEKYNDRGIANTEAFF. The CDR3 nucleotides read TGTGCCAGCGAAAAGTACAACGACAGGGGGATAGCGAACACTGAAGCTTTCTTT.

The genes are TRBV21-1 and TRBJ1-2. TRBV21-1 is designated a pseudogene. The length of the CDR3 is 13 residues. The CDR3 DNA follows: TGTGCCAGCAGCGGACTCTTTTGGAATGGCTACACCTTC. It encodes CASSGLFWNGYTF.

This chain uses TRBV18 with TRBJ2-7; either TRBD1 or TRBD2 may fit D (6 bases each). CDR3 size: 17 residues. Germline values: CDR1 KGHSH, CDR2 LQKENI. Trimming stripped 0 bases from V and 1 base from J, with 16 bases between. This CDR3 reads CASSPPMMGGLSYEQYF. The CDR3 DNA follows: TGTGCCAGCTCACCACCGATGATGGGGGGCTTGTCCTACGAGCAGTACTTC.

CDR3 sequence reads: CASSFRGETQYF. The CDR3 nucleotides are TGTGCCAGCAGTTTTAGAGGCGAGACGCAGTATTTT. The chain recombines TRBV27 with TRBJ2-3; unclear D gene. Trimming cost V 3 bases and J 9 bases, with 10 bases left between them. In germline, CDR1 is MNHEY, CDR2 SMNVEV (reference sequence). This CDR3 region has 12 residues.

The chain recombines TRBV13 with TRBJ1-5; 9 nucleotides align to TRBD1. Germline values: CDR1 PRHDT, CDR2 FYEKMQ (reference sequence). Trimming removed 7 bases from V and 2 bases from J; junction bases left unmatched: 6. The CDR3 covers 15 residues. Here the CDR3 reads CASTQGQGGNQPQHF. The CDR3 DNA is TGTGCCAGCACCCAGGGACAGGGAGGCAATCAGCCCCAGCATTTT. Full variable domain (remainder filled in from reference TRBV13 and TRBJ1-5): AAGVIQSPRHLIKEKRETATLKCYPIPRHDTVYWYQQGPGQDPQFLISFYEKMQSDKGSIPDRFSAQQFSDYHSELNMSSLELGDSALYFCASTQGQGGNQPQHFGDGTRLSIL.

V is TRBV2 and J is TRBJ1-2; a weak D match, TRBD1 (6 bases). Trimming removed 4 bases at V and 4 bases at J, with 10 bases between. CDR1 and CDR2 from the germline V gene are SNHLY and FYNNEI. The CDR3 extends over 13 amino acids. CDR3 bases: TGTGCCAGCAGTGGAAGGACAGCCTATGGCTACACCTTC. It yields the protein CASSGRTAYGYTF.

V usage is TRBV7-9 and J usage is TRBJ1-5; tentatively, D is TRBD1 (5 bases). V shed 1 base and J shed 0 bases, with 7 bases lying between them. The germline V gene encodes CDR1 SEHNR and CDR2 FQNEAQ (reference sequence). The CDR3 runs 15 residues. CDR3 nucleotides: TGTGCCAGCAGCTTAGGGACAAGTAGCAATCAGCCCCAGCATTTT. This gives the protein CASSLGTSSNQPQHF.

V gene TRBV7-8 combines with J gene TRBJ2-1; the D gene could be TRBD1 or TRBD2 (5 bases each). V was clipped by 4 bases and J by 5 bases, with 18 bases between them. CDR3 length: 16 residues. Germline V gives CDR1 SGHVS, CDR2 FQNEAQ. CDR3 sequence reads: CASSSLVRRENNEQFF. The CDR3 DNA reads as TGTGCCAGCAGCTCCCTCGTACGCAGGGAGAACAATGAGCAGTTCTTC.

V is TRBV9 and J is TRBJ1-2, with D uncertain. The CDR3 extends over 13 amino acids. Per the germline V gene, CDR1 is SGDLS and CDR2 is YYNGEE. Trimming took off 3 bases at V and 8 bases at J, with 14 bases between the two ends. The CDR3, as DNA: TGTGCCAGCAGCGGAGGGCTGTCCCGAGGCTACACCTTC. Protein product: CASSGGLSRGYTF.

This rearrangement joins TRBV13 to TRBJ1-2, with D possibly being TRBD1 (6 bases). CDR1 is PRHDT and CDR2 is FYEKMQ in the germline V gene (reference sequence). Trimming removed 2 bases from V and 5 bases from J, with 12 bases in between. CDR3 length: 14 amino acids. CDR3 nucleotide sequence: TGTGCCAGCAGCTTAAGGGGGTTCGGTTATGGCTACACCTTC. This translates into CASSLRGFGYGYTF.

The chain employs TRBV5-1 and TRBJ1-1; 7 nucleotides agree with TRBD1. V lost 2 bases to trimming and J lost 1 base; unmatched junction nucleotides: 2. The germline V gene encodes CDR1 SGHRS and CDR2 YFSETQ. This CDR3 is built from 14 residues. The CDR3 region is CASSLGGGNTEAFF. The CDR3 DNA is TGCGCCAGCAGCTTAGGGGGCGGGAACACTGAAGCTTTCTTT. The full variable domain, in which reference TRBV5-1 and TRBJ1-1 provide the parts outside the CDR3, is KAGVTQTPRYLIKTRGQQVTLSCSPISGHRSVSWYQQTPGQGLQFLFEYFSETQRNKGNFPGRFSGRQFSNSRSEMNVSTLELGDSALYLCASSLGGGNTEAFFGQGTRLTVV.

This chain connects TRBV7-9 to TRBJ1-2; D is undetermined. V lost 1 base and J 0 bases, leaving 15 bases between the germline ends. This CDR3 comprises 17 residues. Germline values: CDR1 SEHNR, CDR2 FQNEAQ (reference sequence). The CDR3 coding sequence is TGTGCCAGCAGCTTAGTCGAAAGGCCGGCCCCTAACTATGGCTACACCTTC. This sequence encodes CASSLVERPAPNYGYTF. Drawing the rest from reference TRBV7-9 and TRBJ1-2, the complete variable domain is DTGVSQNPRHKITKRGQNVTFRCDPISEHNRLYWYRQTLGQGPEFLTYFQNEAQLEKSRLLSDRFSAERPKGSFSTLEIQRTEQGDSAMYLCASSLVERPAPNYGYTFGSGTRLTVV.

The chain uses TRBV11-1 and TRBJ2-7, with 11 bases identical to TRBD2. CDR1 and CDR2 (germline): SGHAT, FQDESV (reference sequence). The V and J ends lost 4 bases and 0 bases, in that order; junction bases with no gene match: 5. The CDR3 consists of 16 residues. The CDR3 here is CASSSSGGIPSYEQYF. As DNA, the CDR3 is TGTGCCAGCAGCTCTAGCGGGGGGATCCCCTCCTACGAGCAGTACTTC.

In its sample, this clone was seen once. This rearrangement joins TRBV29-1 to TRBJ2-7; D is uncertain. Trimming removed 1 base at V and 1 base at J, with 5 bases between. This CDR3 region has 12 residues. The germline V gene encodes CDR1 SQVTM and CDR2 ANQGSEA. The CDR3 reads CSVEGASYEQYF. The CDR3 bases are TGCAGCGTTGAAGGCGCTTCCTACGAGCAGTACTTC.

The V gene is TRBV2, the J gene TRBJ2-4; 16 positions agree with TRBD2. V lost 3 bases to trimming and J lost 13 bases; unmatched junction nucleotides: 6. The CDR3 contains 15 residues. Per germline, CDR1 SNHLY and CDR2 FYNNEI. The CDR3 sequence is CASSDIGTSGRVQYF. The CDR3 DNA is TGTGCCAGCAGTGACATTGGGACTAGCGGGAGGGTCCAGTACTTC.

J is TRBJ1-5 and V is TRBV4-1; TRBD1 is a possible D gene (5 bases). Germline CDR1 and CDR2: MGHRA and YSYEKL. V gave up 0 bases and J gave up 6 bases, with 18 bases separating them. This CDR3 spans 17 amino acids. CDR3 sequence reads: CASSQDQISRVGQPQHF. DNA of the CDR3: TGCGCCAGCAGCCAAGATCAGATCTCCAGGGTGGGTCAGCCCCAGCATTTT.

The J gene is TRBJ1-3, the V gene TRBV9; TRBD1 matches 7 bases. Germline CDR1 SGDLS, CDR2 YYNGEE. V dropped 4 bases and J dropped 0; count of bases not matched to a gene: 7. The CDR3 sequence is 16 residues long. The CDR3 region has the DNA TGTGCCAGCAGCTTGGACAGGTCAAGCTCTGGAAACACCATATATTTT. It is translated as CASSLDRSSSGNTIYF.

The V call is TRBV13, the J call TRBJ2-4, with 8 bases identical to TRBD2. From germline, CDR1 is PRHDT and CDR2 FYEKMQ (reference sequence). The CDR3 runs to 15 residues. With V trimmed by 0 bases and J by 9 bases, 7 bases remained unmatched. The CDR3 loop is CASSLGSGGATIQYF. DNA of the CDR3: TGTGCCAGCAGCTTAGGTTCGGGGGGGGCGACCATTCAGTACTTC.

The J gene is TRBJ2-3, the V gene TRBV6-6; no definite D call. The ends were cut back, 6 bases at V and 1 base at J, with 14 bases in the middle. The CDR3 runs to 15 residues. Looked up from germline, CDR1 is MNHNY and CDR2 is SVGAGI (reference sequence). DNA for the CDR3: TGTGCCAGCAGCCTCCTAGGATTTCGCACAGATACGCAGTATTTT. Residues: CASSLLGFRTDTQYF.

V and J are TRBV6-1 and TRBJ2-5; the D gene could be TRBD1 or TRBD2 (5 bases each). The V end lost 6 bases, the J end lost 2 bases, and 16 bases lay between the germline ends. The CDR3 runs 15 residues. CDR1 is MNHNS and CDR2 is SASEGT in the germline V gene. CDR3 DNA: TGTGCCAGCAGCTCCCGGGACGTAATTCAAGAGACCCAGTACTTC. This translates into CASSSRDVIQETQYF.

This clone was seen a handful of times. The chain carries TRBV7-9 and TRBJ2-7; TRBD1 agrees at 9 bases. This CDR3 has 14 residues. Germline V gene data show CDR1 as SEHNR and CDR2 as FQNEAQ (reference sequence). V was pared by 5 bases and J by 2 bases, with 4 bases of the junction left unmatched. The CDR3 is CASSNWDRAYEQYF. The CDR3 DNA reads TGTGCCAGCAGCAATTGGGACAGGGCCTACGAGCAGTACTTC.

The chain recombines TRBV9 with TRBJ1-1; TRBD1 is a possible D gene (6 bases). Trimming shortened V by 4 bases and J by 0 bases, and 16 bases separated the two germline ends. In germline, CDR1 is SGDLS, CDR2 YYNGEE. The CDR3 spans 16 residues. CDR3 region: CASSLRAGGLNTEAFF. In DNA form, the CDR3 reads TGTGCCAGCAGCCTAAGAGCCGGGGGCTTGAACACTGAAGCTTTCTTT.

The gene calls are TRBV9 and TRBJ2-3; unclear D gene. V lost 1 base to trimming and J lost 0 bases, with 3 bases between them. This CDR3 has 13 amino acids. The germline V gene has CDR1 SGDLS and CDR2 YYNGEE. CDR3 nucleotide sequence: TGTGCCAGCAGCGTAACCAGCACAGATACGCAGTATTTT. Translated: CASSVTSTDTQYF.

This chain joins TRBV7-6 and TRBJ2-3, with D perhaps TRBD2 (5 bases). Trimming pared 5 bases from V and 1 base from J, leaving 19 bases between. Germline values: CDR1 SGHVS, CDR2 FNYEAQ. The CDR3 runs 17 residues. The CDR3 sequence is CASSGPMGWRGTDTQYF. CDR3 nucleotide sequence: TGTGCCAGCAGCGGACCCATGGGGTGGCGGGGCACAGATACGCAGTATTTT.

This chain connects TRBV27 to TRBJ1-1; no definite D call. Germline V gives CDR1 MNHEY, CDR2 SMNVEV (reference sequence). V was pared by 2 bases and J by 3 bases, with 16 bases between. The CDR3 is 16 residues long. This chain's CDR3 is CASSLRPPTRDTEAFF. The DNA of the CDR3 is TGTGCCAGCAGTTTAAGGCCCCCAACGCGGGACACTGAAGCTTTCTTT.

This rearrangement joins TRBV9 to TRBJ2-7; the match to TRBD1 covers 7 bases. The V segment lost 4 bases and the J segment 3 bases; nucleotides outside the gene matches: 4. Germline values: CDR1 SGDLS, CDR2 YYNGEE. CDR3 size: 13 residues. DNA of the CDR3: TGTGCCAGCAGCCCCGGGACAGTCTACGAGCAGTACTTC. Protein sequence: CASSPGTVYEQYF. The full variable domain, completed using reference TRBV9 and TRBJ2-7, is DSGVTQTPKHLITATGQRVTLRCSPRSGDLSVYWYQQSLDQGLQFLIQYYNGEERAKGNILERFSAQQFPDLHSELNLSSLELGDSALYFCASSPGTVYEQYFGPGTRLTVT.